Listed here is a single TCR beta chain. Its antigen is not yet known. Base qualities are not recorded, but no much larger clone differs from it by a single base. The source of the sample is a study of blood T cell repertoires in COVID-19 (TCRdb year 2020). In the study overall: Samples from collaborators originated in the United States, Italy and Spain and spanned both the acute and convalescent phases of COVID-19. The material from the prospective study consisted of cDNA or gDNA derived from T cells, B-cell-depleted T cells, or PBMCs. The dataset comprised deeply sampled blood TCRbeta repertoires from subjects exposed to, actively infected with, or recovered from COVID-19. The repertoires were released in a freely available public database intended as a resource for research on the immune response to SARS-CoV-2. Samples were obtained from the ongoing ImmuneRACE study (first 160 participants) and from over a thousand subjects provided by 6 global collaborators. Sample metadata almost always included a de-identified subject ID, COVID-19 status, age in years and sex. Where available, HLA class I and class II types were taken from metadata supplied by the sample provider and were not determined by assay-based typing. Study-level results and caveats: The amount of clinical and demographic metadata varied by source and participant and was provided uncurated.

From the cysteine up to the phenylalanine, the CDR3 has a length of 13 residues. The read is trimmed to its CDR3 DNA, 39 bases read in frame from base 1. Sequences SNHLY (CDR1) and FYNNEI (CDR2) are obtained from the germline V gene. Trimming removed 2 bases from V and 6 bases from J, leaving 10 bases between the germline ends. TCRbeta CDR3 regions were amplified from genomic DNA using the immunoSEQ Assay, a bias-controlled multiplex PCR. Under the source paper's analysis protocol: The number of nucleated cells in each sample was estimated from the amplification of reference gene primers within the assay. Sequence reads were collapsed and filtered to measure the absolute abundance of every unique TCRbeta CDR3 rearrangement. Productive Simpson clonality was computed per sample as the square root of Simpson's diversity index over productive rearrangements. The immuneACCESS repertoire file appears here via TCRdb, limited to in-frame rearrangements. These files lack a portion of the clones; in checked studies, under half of the deficit traces to unresolved V genes, and the cause of the others is not known. For V, J and clone size, that table is used; D and trimming come from the DNA. Recorded for this sample are hundreds of thousands of clones; approximately 90% of them occurred a single time. Jointly, the top ten make up 2% to 2.5% of the sample.

Participants in the prospective study were aged roughly 18 to 100 years, lived in about two dozen United States geographic areas, and enrolled through a virtual design. In the prospective study, participants were assigned to cohorts based on the clinical history participants reported in a screening survey and a study questionnaire. For ImmuneRACE Cohort 3, a participant was defined as recovered based on two consecutive negative NP/OP PCR tests, clearance by a healthcare professional, or resolution of symptoms. In the prospective study, whole blood, serum and a nasopharyngeal or oropharyngeal swab were collected from each participant by mobile phlebotomists. Additional blood draws and questionnaires over a 2-month period could optionally be provided by prospective study participants. Blood samples from the prospective study were shipped frozen or at room temperature prior to DNA extraction.

The chain employs TRBV2 and TRBJ1-2; there is no confident call for the D gene. This sequence originates from a young woman who had recovered from COVID-19. The source material was PBMCs or T cells enriched from blood (not recorded which). The DNA is as follows: TGTGCCAGCAGTGAAAGCAGGCTTGATGGCTACACCTTC. Its translation reads: CASSESRLDGYTF.